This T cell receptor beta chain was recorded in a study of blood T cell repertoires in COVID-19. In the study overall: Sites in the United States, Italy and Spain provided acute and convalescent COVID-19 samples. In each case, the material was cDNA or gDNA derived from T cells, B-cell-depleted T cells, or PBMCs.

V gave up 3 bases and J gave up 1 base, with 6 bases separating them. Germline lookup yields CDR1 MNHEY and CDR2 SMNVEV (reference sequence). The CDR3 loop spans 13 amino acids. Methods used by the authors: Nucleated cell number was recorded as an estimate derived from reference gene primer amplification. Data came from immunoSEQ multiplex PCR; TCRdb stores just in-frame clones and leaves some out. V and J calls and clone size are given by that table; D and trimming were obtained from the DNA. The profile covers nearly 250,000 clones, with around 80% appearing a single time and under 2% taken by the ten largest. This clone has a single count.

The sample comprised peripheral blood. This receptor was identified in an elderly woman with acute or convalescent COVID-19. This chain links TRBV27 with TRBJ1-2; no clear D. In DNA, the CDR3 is TGTGCCAGCAGTTTGCGGAGTAACTATGGCTACACCTTC. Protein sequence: CASSLRSNYGYTF.